This TCR beta chain was recovered during a study of graft-versus-host responses after intestinal transplantation. Study in general: Isolated intestinal, liver-intestinal, or multivisceral transplants were what recipients had. Every one of the recipients received anti-thymocyte globulin induction and afterwards took tacrolimus and steroids for about 3 years. Study-level points and caveats: Present in recipient marrow, GvH clones included some that appeared first in ileum or blood. Clonal ratios of graft-versus-host to host-versus-graft in allografts were high for patients exhibiting graft-donor T cell macrochimerism.

CDR3 length equals 15 residues. From germline, CDR1 is SGHRS and CDR2 YFSETQ. Unmatched junction bases numbered 3, after V lost 1 base and J lost 5 bases. Data came from immunoSEQ multiplex PCR; TCRdb stores just in-frame clones and leaves some out. Of around 92,000 clones listed, about 82% are singletons. A remark on this clone: The antigen is unknown.

The sample was PBMCs, taken 255 days after intestinal transplant. The genes are TRBV5-1 and TRBJ2-2, with TRBD1 matching 9 bases. This sequence was found in a human patient who received an intestinal transplant, so some T cells may come from the graft donor. The CDR3, as DNA: TGCGCCAGCAGCTTGTGGGACAGGGTTACCGGGGAGCTGTTTTTT. It translates to CASSLWDRVTGELFF.